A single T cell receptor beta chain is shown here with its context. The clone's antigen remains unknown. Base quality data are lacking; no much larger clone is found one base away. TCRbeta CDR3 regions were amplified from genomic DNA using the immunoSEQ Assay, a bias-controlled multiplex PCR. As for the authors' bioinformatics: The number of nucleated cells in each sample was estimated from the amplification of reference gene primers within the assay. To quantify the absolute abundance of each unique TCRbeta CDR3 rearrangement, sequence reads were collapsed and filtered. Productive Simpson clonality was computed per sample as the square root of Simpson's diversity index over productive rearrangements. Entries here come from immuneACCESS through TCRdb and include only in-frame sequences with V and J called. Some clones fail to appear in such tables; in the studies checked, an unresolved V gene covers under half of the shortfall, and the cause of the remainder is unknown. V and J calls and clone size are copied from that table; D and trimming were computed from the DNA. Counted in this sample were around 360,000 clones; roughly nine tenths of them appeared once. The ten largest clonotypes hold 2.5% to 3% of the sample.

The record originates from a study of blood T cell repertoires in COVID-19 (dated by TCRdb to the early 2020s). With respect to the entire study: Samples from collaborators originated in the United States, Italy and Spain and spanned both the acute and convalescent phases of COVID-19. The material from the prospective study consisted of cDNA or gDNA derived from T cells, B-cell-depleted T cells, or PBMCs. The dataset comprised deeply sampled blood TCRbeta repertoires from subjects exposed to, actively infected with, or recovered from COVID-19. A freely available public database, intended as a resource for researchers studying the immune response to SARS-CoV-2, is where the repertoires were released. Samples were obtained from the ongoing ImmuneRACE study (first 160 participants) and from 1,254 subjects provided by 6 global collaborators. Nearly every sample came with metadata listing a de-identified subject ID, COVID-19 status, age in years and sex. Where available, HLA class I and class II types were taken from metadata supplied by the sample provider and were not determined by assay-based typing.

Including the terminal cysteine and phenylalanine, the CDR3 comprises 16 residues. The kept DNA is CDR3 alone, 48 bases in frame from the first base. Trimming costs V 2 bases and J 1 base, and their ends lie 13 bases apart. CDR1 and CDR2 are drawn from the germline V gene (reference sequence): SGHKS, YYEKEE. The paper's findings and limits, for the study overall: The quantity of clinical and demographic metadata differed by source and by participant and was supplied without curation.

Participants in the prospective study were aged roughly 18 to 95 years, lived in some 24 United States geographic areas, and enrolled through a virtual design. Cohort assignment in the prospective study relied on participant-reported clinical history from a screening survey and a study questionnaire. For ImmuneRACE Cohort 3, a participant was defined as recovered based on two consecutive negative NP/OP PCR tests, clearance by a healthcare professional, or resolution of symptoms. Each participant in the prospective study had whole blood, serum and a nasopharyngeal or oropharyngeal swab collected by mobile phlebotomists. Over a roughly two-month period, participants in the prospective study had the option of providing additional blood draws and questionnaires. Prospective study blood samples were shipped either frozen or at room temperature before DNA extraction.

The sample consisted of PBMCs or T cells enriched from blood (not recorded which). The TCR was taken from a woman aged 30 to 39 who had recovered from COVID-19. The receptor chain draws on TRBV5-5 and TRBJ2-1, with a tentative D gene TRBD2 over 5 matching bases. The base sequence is TGTGCCAGCAGCTTAGGCGCCACGGGATCCTACAATGAGCAGTTCTTC. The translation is CASSLGATGSYNEQFF.